This TCR beta chain was observed in a study of monozygotic twins with inflammatory bowel disease. Germline V gene lookup returns CDR1 LGHDT and CDR2 YNNKEL (reference sequence). The CDR3 consists of 14 residues. TCRdb reprocessed the 5' RACE reads; each CDR3 protein has one entry and no DNA is given. This table holds approximately 210,000 distinct CDR3 sequences. The sequence was obtained from a human donor with ulcerative colitis or Crohn's disease, or a healthy co-twin of an affected twin (not recorded which). The sequenced material came from blood. The chain employs TRBV3-1 and TRBJ2-5; no DNA is available, so the TRBD1 call from TCRdb remains unchecked. The CDR3 sequence: CASSQEGGVETQYF.